This T cell receptor beta chain is drawn from a study of cytomegalovirus exposure and HLA in healthy donors. For this clone: Its antigen is currently unknown.

This CDR3 is built from 15 residues. Trimming shortened V by 2 bases and J by 7 bases, and 16 bases separated the two germline ends. The germline gives CDR1 SGHKS, CDR2 YYEKEE (reference sequence). Regarding the study as a whole: Three of the chains that were CMV-associated were confirmed in vitro to be specific for CMV antigens. Common viral pathogens seemed to be connected with several of the most significant clusters, according to a later analysis. In a later analysis, at a false discovery rate of 0.05, under 20,000 TCR beta sequences matched HLA alleles.

The study ran its PCR with 60 Vbeta and 13 Jbeta primers. Data came from immunoSEQ multiplex PCR; TCRdb stores just in-frame clones and leaves some out. The sample lists under 150,000 clones, 70% to 85% seen once, with around 2.4% in the top ten. The chain recombines TRBV5-5 with TRBJ1-3, with D hard to call. This clonotype originated in a male donor in good health and CMV-seronegative. The specimen was PBMCs. CDR3 in amino acids: CASSFLDMDANTIYF. CDR3 sequence (DNA): TGTGCCAGCAGCTTTCTCGACATGGATGCGAACACCATATATTTT. Variable domain in full (rest from reference TRBV5-5 and TRBJ1-3): DAGVTQSPTHLIKTRGQQVTLRCSPISGHKSVSWYQQVLGQGPQFIFQYYEKEERGRGNFPDRFSARQFPNYSSELNVNALLLGDSALYLCASSFLDMDANTIYFGEGSWLTVV.